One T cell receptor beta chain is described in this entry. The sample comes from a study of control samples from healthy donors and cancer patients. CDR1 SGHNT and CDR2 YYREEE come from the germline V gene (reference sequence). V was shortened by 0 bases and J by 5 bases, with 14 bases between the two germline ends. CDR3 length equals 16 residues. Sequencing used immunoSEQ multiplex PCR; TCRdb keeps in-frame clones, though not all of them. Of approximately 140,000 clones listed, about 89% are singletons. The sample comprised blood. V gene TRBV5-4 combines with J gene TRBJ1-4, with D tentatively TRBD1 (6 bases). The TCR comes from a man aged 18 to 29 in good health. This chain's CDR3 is CASSLVGAGENEKLFF. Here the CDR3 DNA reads TGTGCCAGCAGCTTGGTCGGGGCAGGGGAAAATGAAAAACTGTTTTTT.